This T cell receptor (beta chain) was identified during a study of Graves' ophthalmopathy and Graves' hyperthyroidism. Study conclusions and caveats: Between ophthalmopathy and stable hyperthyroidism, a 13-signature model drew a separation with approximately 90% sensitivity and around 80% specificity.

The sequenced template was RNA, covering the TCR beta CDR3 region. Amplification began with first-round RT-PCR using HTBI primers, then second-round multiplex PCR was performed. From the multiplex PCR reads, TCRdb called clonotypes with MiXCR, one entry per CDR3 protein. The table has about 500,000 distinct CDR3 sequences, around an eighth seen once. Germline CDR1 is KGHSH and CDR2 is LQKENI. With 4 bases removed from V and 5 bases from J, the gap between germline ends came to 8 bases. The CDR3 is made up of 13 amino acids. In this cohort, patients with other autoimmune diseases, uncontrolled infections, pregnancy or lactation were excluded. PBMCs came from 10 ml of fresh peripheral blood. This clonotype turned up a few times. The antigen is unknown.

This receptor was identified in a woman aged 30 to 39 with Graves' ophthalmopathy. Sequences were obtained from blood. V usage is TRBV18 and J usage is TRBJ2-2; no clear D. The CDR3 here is CASSLLETGELFF. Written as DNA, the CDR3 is TGTGCCAGCTCACTTCTGGAAACCGGGGAGCTGTTTTTT.